This passage covers 25 T cell receptor beta chains from one sample sequenced in a study of follicular helper T cells after annual influenza vaccination. Repertoires were generated with immunoSEQ multiplex PCR, while TCRdb's copy carries only in-frame clones and drops some. This sample yields roughly 7,000 clones, of which approximately 83% are seen a single time; under 2% belongs to the top ten. Stated time point: 2015-2016 season, 7 days after influenza vaccination. Sequenced here: CXCR5+ CD38- circulating T follicular helper cells from blood, sampled 7 days after influenza vaccination. Specified subset: circulating Tfh, non-naive CD4+CXCR5+PD-1+ (ICOS+CD38+ or ICOS-CD38-). The receptors derive from an adult who received the influenza vaccine.

The CDR3 is CASSMFQGNGYTF. CDR3 nucleotide sequence: TGTGCCAGTAGTATGTTCCAGGGGAATGGCTACACCTTC. The rearrangement links TRBV19 to TRBJ1-2; D possibly corresponds to TRBD1 (6 bases). Trimming left V 3 bases short and J 6 bases short, with 11 bases between. The CDR3 extends over 13 amino acids. In germline, CDR1 is LNHDA, CDR2 SQIVND (reference sequence).

The count of this clone is one. V and J are TRBV12-5 and TRBJ2-2; TRBD1 might be the D (5 bases). Trimming took 7 bases from V and 7 from J, leaving 10 bases between them. CDR3 length equals 12 residues. From germline, CDR1 is LGHNT and CDR2 FRNRAP. The CDR3 coding sequence is TGTGCTAGTGCCCAGGGTCGCGGGGAGCTGTTTTTT. It yields the protein CASAQGRGELFF.

The V and J genes are TRBV29-1 and TRBJ2-1; D not certain. Germline V gene data show CDR1 as SQVTM and CDR2 as ANQGSEA. Trimming left V 4 bases short and J 0 bases short, with 10 bases between. This CDR3 is 14 amino acids long. The CDR3 region has the DNA TGCAGCGTTGGTAGGCCGGGCTCCTACAATGAGCAGTTCTTC. Protein product: CSVGRPGSYNEQFF.

The chain uses TRBV11-2 and TRBJ2-5; possibly TRBD1 for D (5 bases). V was shortened by 5 bases and J by 2 bases, with 18 bases between the two germline ends. Germline lookup yields CDR1 SGHAT and CDR2 FQNNGV. This CDR3 is built from 16 residues. Written as DNA, the CDR3 is TGTGCCAGCAGCCTCCGTCAGGGCCGAAGACAAGAGACCCAGTACTTC. The encoded protein is CASSLRQGRRQETQYF.

This clone was counted a few times. This sequence joins TRBV7-2 and TRBJ1-2, with 8 bases aligning to TRBD1. In germline, CDR1 is SGHTA, CDR2 FQGNSA. The CDR3 contains 15 residues. V was clipped by 10 bases and J by 2 bases; unmatched bases: 12. The CDR3 DNA is TGTGCCATCTCGTACCGCAGGACAGGGAACTATGGCTACACCTTC. This gives the protein CAISYRRTGNYGYTF.

Only a few counts were recorded for this clone. CDR3 bases: TGTGCCAGCAGTGAAAGGAAGACTTCCTATCCCTACGAGCAGTACTTC. Protein sequence: CASSERKTSYPYEQYF. The chain employs TRBV2 and TRBJ2-7, with unresolved D. CDR3 length: 16 residues. Germline-derived CDR1 and CDR2 are SNHLY and FYNNEI. V was shortened by 2 bases and J by 2 bases, with 16 bases between the two germline ends.

This clone was observed a few times. V is TRBV7-3 and J is TRBJ2-2, with a tentative D call TRBD1 (5 bases). Germline V gene data show CDR1 as SGHTA and CDR2 as FQGTGA. The V gene lost 3 bases and the J gene lost 5 bases, with 10 bases spanning the gap. This CDR3 is built from 14 residues. The CDR3 DNA is TGTGCCAGCAGCTTTAAAGGGGCGACCGGGGAGCTGTTTTTT. Its translation: CASSFKGATGELFF.

This chain links TRBV11-2 with TRBJ2-3; D may be TRBD1 (5 bases). V was pared by 1 base and J by 10 bases, with 6 bases between. The CDR3 contains 11 residues. Germline V gives CDR1 SGHAT, CDR2 FQNNGV. CDR3 amino acids: CASSLVGAQYF. The DNA of the CDR3 is TGTGCCAGCAGCTTAGTAGGGGCGCAGTATTTT.

This clone occurred a few times. The chain has TRBV18 and TRBJ2-7; a weak D match, TRBD2 (7 bases). CDR1 is KGHSH and CDR2 is LQKENI in the germline V gene. Trimming cost V 4 bases and J 6 bases, with 10 bases left between them. This CDR3 is built from 12 residues. The CDR3 bases are TGTGCCAGCTCACGAGGGGGGGTCGAGCAGTACTTC. It codes for CASSRGGVEQYF.

This sequence joins TRBV13 and TRBJ1-1; D is possibly TRBD1 (5 bases). Germline assignment: CDR1 PRHDT and CDR2 FYEKMQ (reference sequence). This CDR3 has 15 amino acids. Trimming removed 6 bases at V and 3 bases at J, with 17 bases between. CDR3 sequence: CASSRRDGYYTEAFF. The CDR3 nucleotides read TGTGCCAGCAGTCGCCGGGACGGGTACTACACTGAAGCTTTCTTT.

This clone was detected once. The CDR3 bases are TGTGCCAGCAGCTTAGACCAGCGGGAGAGTGGTGAGCAGTTCTTC. This sequence encodes CASSLDQRESGEQFF. This chain links TRBV11-3 with TRBJ2-1; TRBD2 agrees at 8 bases. V was clipped by 0 bases and J by 9 bases; unmatched bases: 7. CDR3 length: 15 residues. Germline CDR1 SGHNT, CDR2 YENEEA.

This clone was counted only a few times. The J gene is TRBJ1-3, the V gene TRBV6-1; 7 bases are a match to TRBD1. CDR3 length equals 15 residues. Germline-derived CDR1 and CDR2 are MNHNS and SASEGT. Germline trimming cut 2 bases from V and 4 bases from J; bases unmatched to any gene: 5. The CDR3 DNA reads TGTGCCAGCAGTGAACGGACAGGCGAAGGAAACACCATATATTTT. This sequence encodes CASSERTGEGNTIYF.

J is TRBJ2-3 and V is TRBV9; the D gene could be TRBD1 or TRBD2 (6 bases each). CDR1 is SGDLS, CDR2 YYNGEE, per germline. V was cut by 3 bases and J by 8 bases, with 13 bases left in between. CDR3 length: 13 residues. The CDR3 sequence: CASSDWGRGTQYF. In DNA form, the CDR3 reads TGTGCCAGCAGCGACTGGGGGCGGGGTACGCAGTATTTT.

DNA for the CDR3: TGTGCCAGCACCCCAACCCCTCAGGGGGGGGTTGAAAAACTGTTTTTT. Translated, it gives CASTPTPQGGVEKLFF. The rearrangement uses TRBV6-6 and TRBJ1-4, with 7 positions matching TRBD1. Trimming at V came to 7 bases and at J to 7 bases, leaving 15 bases not matched to a gene. The CDR3 has 16 amino acids. In germline, CDR1 is MNHNY, CDR2 SVGAGI (reference sequence).

This clone was observed once. V and J are TRBV19 and TRBJ1-1; D unresolved. CDR1 LNHDA and CDR2 SQIVND come from the germline V gene (reference sequence). The V and J ends lost 4 bases and 2 bases respectively, with 17 bases between them. The CDR3 spans 16 residues. The CDR3 is CASSTLTLSRNTEAFF. In DNA, the CDR3 is TGTGCCAGTAGTACCCTGACTTTGTCTCGAAACACTGAAGCTTTCTTT. Combining the CDR3 with reference TRBV19 and TRBJ1-1 gives the whole variable domain DGGITQSPKYLFRKEGQNVTLSCEQNLNHDAMYWYRQDPGQGLRLIYYSQIVNDFQKGDIAEGYSVSREKKESFPLTVTSAQKNPTAFYLCASSTLTLSRNTEAFFGQGTRLTVV.

This clone was picked up one time. This chain links TRBV7-9 with TRBJ2-3; D is unresolved. Trimming shortened V by 7 bases and J by 6 bases, and 17 bases separated the two germline ends. CDR1 and CDR2 (germline): SEHNR, FQNEAQ (reference sequence). The CDR3 loop spans 14 amino acids. The CDR3, as DNA: TGTGCCAGCACGACGGTCCAAGTGGGGGATACGCAGTATTTT. It specifies CASTTVQVGDTQYF.

V gene TRBV9 combines with J gene TRBJ1-3, with a weak D call TRBD1 (6 bases). The CDR3 is 15 residues long. Trimming removed 3 bases at V and 4 bases at J, with 14 bases between. Germline lookup yields CDR1 SGDLS and CDR2 YYNGEE. CDR3 amino acids: CASSEGEVEGNTIYF. The CDR3 DNA sequence: TGTGCCAGCAGCGAGGGGGAGGTGGAAGGAAACACCATATATTTT.

The chain has TRBV11-2 and TRBJ1-2, with D perhaps matching TRBD1 (6 bases). This CDR3 is built from 15 residues. Between the trimmed V and J ends, which lost 4 bases and 1 base, there was a span of 13 bases. Per the germline V gene, CDR1 is SGHAT and CDR2 is FQNNGV. The CDR3 here is CASSSRGRDNYGYTF. The CDR3 DNA reads TGTGCCAGCAGCTCCCGGGGGCGCGATAACTATGGCTACACCTTC.

The chain has TRBV19 and TRBJ2-1; 8 bases are shared with TRBD2. Trimming at V came to 6 bases and at J to 4 bases, leaving 2 bases not matched to a gene. The CDR3 length is 13 residues. Germline assignment: CDR1 LNHDA and CDR2 SQIVND (reference sequence). This CDR3 is CASRTSAYNEQFF. The CDR3 DNA follows: TGTGCCAGTAGGACTAGCGCGTACAATGAGCAGTTCTTC.

This chain joins TRBV7-2 and TRBJ1-1; D is possibly TRBD1 (6 bases). The CDR3 is 13 amino acids. Germline values: CDR1 SGHTA, CDR2 FQGNSA. Deletions cut 1 base from V and 5 bases from J, with 8 bases between. The CDR3 bases are TGTGCCAGCAGCTTAGAAGGGGGGACTGAAGCTTTCTTT. Translation gives CASSLEGGTEAFF.

The CDR3 region has the DNA TGTGCCAGCAGCCACGACGCTACAGGCTACACCTTC. This translates into CASSHDATGYTF. V usage is TRBV14 and J usage is TRBJ1-2; D gene ambiguous. V was pared by 3 bases and J by 8 bases, with 10 bases between. Germline V CDR1 and CDR2: SGHDN, FVKESK. The CDR3 covers 12 residues. Full variable domain (outside the CDR3, taken from reference TRBV14 and TRBJ1-2): EAGVTQFPSHSVIEKGQTVTLRCDPISGHDNLYWYRRVMGKEIKFLLHFVKESKQDESGMPNNRFLAERTGGTYSTLKVQPAELEDSGVYFCASSHDATGYTFGSGTRLTVV.

The V call is TRBV6-6, the J call TRBJ2-3; 8 nucleotides line up with TRBD2. Germline CDR1 is MNHNY and CDR2 is SVGAGI (reference sequence). V was clipped by 5 bases and J by 2 bases; unmatched bases: 6. This CDR3 comprises 15 residues. The CDR3 region has the DNA TGTGCCAGCAGTCCCCGGACTAGCTTCACAGATACGCAGTATTTT. This sequence encodes CASSPRTSFTDTQYF.

The chain combines TRBV6-1 with TRBJ2-5; D not certain. Germline V gene lookup returns CDR1 MNHNS and CDR2 SASEGT. CDR3 length: 13 amino acids. Between the trimmed V and J ends, which lost 4 bases and 5 bases, there was a span of 11 bases. CDR3 sequence (DNA): TGTGCCAGCAGTGCCACGCAGAAGGAGACCCAGTACTTC. Its protein product is CASSATQKETQYF.

The rearrangement uses TRBV27 and TRBJ2-1, with 14 positions matching TRBD2. The CDR3 runs 15 residues. Unmatched junction bases numbered 6, after V lost 4 bases and J lost 10 bases. Germline CDR1 is MNHEY and CDR2 is SMNVEV (reference sequence). The CDR3 nucleotides read TGTGCCAGCAGTTCGGGACTAGCGGGAGTTCGAGAGCAGTTCTTC. Its translation is CASSSGLAGVREQFF.

The J gene is TRBJ1-1, the V gene TRBV9, with a tentative D call TRBD1 (5 bases). The V gene's germline CDR1 is SGDLS and CDR2 YYNGEE. The CDR3 consists of 14 residues. Trimming stripped 4 bases from V and 4 bases from J, with 14 bases between. CDR3 sequence (DNA): TGTGCCAGCAGCTTGAGGGGAGTTGGCACTGAAGCTTTCTTT. This encodes CASSLRGVGTEAFF. Complete variable domain (other parts from reference TRBV9 and TRBJ1-1): DSGVTQTPKHLITATGQRVTLRCSPRSGDLSVYWYQQSLDQGLQFLIQYYNGEERAKGNILERFSAQQFPDLHSELNLSSLELGDSALYFCASSLRGVGTEAFFGQGTRLTVV.